A single sample gave rise to the 18 T cell receptor beta chains below, sequenced in a study of T cell repertoires in cytomegalovirus infection. What these receptors recognize is not known. TCRdb itself ran the reads through MiXCR, one entry per CDR3 protein. The profile shows just under 500,000 distinct CDR3 sequences, 30% to 40% of them singletons. The specimen was cultured PBMCs, collected from culture after CMV antigen stimulation. These receptor sequences come from a human donor in good health (CMV status not recorded). Some clones in this sample may be carry-over from other donors' samples.

In this sample, this clonotype turned up a few times. The chain employs TRBV2 and TRBJ2-7; D ambiguous. Germline V gives CDR1 SNHLY, CDR2 FYNNEI. The CDR3 spans 13 residues. V dropped 6 bases and J dropped 4 bases, with 13 bases sitting between them. CDR3 residues: CASRMDQEYEQYV. The DNA for the CDR3 is TGTGCCAGCAGAATGGACCAGGAATACGAGCAGTACGTC.

This clonotype was seen only a few times. The rearrangement uses TRBV12-3 or TRBV12-4 and TRBJ2-1; TRBD2 agrees at 13 bases. The CDR3 runs to 15 residues. The junction had 4 bases not matched to a gene; V was cut back by 2 bases and J by 9 bases. The CDR3, as DNA: TGTGCCAGCAGTTTAAGGACTAGCGGGAGAGGTGAGCAGTTCTTC. It translates to CASSLRTSGRGEQFF.

The genes are TRBV4-3 and TRBJ1-1; D is perhaps TRBD1 (5 bases). V was cut by 3 bases and J by 3 bases, with 11 bases left in between. The CDR3 is made up of 14 amino acids. Germline CDR1 is LGHNA and CDR2 is YSLEER. DNA of the CDR3: TGCGCCAGCAGCCAGGGACCGCTTTACACTGAAGCTTTCTTT. This gives the protein CASSQGPLYTEAFF.

Here the CDR3 reads CASSPHGEVSGSYNEQFF. As DNA, the CDR3 is TGCGCCAGCAGCCCCCACGGAGAGGTCTCCGGCTCCTACAATGAGCAGTTCTTC. The chain combines TRBV4-1 with TRBJ2-1, with no clear D. Trimming removed 4 bases from V and 0 bases from J, with 19 bases in between. Per germline, CDR1 MGHRA and CDR2 YSYEKL. There are 18 residues in the CDR3.

The chain combines TRBV20-1 with TRBJ1-5; 9 bases map to TRBD1. With V trimmed by 0 bases and J by 7 bases, 7 bases remained unmatched. The CDR3 has 15 residues. Germline lookup yields CDR1 DFQATT and CDR2 SNEGSKA (reference sequence). In DNA form, the CDR3 reads TGCAGTGCTAGAGATGTACAGGGGGCGGGCCAGCCCCAGCATTTT. Its protein is CSARDVQGAGQPQHF.

The chain is built from TRBV28 and TRBJ1-5; D not resolved. Germline V gives CDR1 MDHEN, CDR2 SYDVKM. Trimming cost V 2 bases and J 0 bases, with 17 bases left between them. This CDR3 has 18 residues. The CDR3, as DNA: TGTGCCAGCAGTTTAAATAGGTTTCAACAGCTTAGCAATCAGCCCCAGCATTTT. Residues: CASSLNRFQQLSNQPQHF.

The J gene is TRBJ1-6, the V gene TRBV5-1; D possibly corresponds to TRBD1 (5 bases). The CDR3 has 13 residues. The germline V gene encodes CDR1 SGHRS and CDR2 YFSETQ. V lost 4 bases, J lost 5 bases, and 7 bases lay in between. CDR3 sequence reads: CASSTDNNSPLHF. CDR3 bases: TGCGCCAGCAGCACGGACAATAATTCACCCCTCCACTTT.

This sequence joins TRBV7-6 and TRBJ1-1, with a weak D call TRBD1 (5 bases). The CDR3 is made up of 15 amino acids. Germline CDR1 SGHVS, CDR2 FNYEAQ. Between the trimmed V and J ends, which lost 1 base and 3 bases, there was a span of 12 bases. CDR3 region: CASSLGAGRDTEAFF. CDR3 DNA sequence: TGTGCCAGCAGCTTAGGGGCAGGGAGGGACACTGAAGCTTTCTTT.

This clonotype was recorded a few times. V usage is TRBV2 and J usage is TRBJ2-1; no clear D gene. The V end lost 4 bases, the J end lost 4 bases, and 5 bases lay between the germline ends. The CDR3 covers 12 residues. Germline V lookup: CDR1 SNHLY, CDR2 FYNNEI. CDR3: CASSVGYNEQFF. Written as DNA, the CDR3 is TGTGCCAGCAGTGTCGGGTACAATGAGCAGTTCTTC.

The V and J genes are TRBV12-3 or TRBV12-4 and TRBJ1-5; D is uncertain. Trimming cost V 4 bases and J 5 bases, with 9 bases left between them. CDR3 length: 13 residues. CDR3 DNA sequence: TGTGCCAGCAGTTCTAGTTTGGATCAGCCCCAGCATTTT. This codes for CASSSSLDQPQHF.

This chain joins TRBV20-1 and TRBJ2-5; 10 bases align to TRBD2. Germline lookup yields CDR1 DFQATT and CDR2 SNEGSKA (reference sequence). The junction had 9 bases not matched to a gene; V was cut back by 6 bases and J by 2 bases. The CDR3 extends over 15 amino acids. The CDR3 DNA reads as TGCAGTGCAACCAGCCCAGCGGGAGGGCAAGAGACCCAGTACTTC. Its translation is CSATSPAGGQETQYF.

The chain couples TRBV14 to TRBJ1-1; 9 nucleotides match TRBD1. The junction had 7 bases not matched to a gene; V was cut back by 0 bases and J by 5 bases. The CDR3 length is 16 residues. CDR1 is SGHDN, CDR2 FVKESK, per germline. The DNA for the CDR3 is TGTGCCAGCAGCCAAGATCCTTGGGACAGGGTTACTGAAGCTTTCTTT. Amino acids: CASSQDPWDRVTEAFF.

This clonotype was detected ten times or more. The chain is built from TRBV12-3 or TRBV12-4 and TRBJ2-4; no definite D call. The CDR3 runs 16 residues. With 5 bases removed from V and 1 base from J, the gap between germline ends came to 15 bases. The CDR3 DNA reads TGTGCCAGCAGTCCCCGTTTACGGATGGCCAAAAACATTCAGTACTTC. This translates into CASSPRLRMAKNIQYF.

This clonotype has only a few counts. The J gene is TRBJ1-5, the V gene TRBV7-2; D not certain. Trimming stripped 1 base from V and 5 bases from J, with 9 bases between. Germline loops: CDR1 SGHTA, CDR2 FQGNSA. This CDR3 contains 14 residues. The CDR3 nucleotides are TGTGCCAGCAGCTTAGATCCGGGAGATCAGCCCCAGCATTTT. Residues: CASSLDPGDQPQHF.

This chain joins TRBV28 and TRBJ2-1, with 9 bases identical to TRBD2. J was trimmed by 2 bases and V by 3 bases; bases with no gene match: 5. The CDR3 runs to 16 residues. CDR1 and CDR2 (germline): MDHEN, SYDVKM. Here the CDR3 reads CASSLGLAETYNEQFF. The CDR3 nucleotides read TGTGCCAGCAGTTTGGGACTAGCTGAAACCTACAATGAGCAGTTCTTC.

V gene TRBV23-1 combines with J gene TRBJ2-7, with D tentatively TRBD1 (6 bases). TRBV23-1 is an open reading frame, and its role is uncertain. The CDR3 loop spans 14 amino acids. Trimming pared 0 bases from V and 6 bases from J, leaving 12 bases between. The CDR3 sequence is CASSQSGQGTEQYV. The DNA for the CDR3 is TGCGCCAGCAGTCAATCGGGGCAGGGGACCGAGCAGTACGTC.

The chain links TRBV12-3 or TRBV12-4 to TRBJ2-1, with TRBD2 as a possible D gene (6 bases). This CDR3 has 15 amino acids. V lost 2 bases to trimming and J lost 9 bases, with 17 bases between them. The CDR3 region has the DNA TGTGCCAGCAGTTTAAGGGAGGAACGGGAGTTTGAGCAGTTCTTC. Its protein product is CASSLREEREFEQFF.

This clonotype showed up just a few times. The rearrangement uses TRBV20-1 and TRBJ2-1; TRBD2 matches 8 bases. V lost 1 base and J lost 7; bases outside the gene matches: 9. Germline CDR1 and CDR2: DFQATT and SNEGSKA (reference sequence). The CDR3 runs to 15 residues. The CDR3 DNA is TGCAGTGCTAGAGTAGGGAGCGGGAGCCAAAATGAGCAGTTCTTC. Translating gives CSARVGSGSQNEQFF.